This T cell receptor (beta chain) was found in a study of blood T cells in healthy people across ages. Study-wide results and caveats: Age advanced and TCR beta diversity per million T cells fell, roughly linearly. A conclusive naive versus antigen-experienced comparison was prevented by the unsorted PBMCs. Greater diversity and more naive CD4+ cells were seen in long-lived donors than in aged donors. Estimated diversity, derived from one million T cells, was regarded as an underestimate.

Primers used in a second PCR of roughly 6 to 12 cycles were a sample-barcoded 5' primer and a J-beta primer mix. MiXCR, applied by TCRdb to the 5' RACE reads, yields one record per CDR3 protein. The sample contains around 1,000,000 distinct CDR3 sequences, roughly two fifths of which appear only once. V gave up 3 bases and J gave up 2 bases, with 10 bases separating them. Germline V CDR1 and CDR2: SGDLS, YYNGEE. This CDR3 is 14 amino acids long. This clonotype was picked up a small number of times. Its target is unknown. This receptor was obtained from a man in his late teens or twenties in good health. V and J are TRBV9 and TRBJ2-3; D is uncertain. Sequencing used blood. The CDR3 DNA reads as TGTGCCAGCAGCGCGACCAAGGACACAGATACGCAGTATTTT. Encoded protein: CASSATKDTDTQYF. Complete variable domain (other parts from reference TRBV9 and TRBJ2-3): DSGVTQTPKHLITATGQRVTLRCSPRSGDLSVYWYQQSLDQGLQFLIQYYNGEERAKGNILERFSAQQFPDLHSELNLSSLELGDSALYFCASSATKDTDTQYFGPGTRLTVL.